This TCR beta chain was recovered during a study of blood T cell repertoires in COVID-19. Study overall: Both acute and convalescent COVID-19 samples were obtained from the United States, Italy and Spain. T cells, B-cell-depleted T cells, or PBMCs supplied cDNA or gDNA.

As handled by the study authors: Reference gene primer amplification gave nucleated cell count estimates. Sequenced by immunoSEQ multiplex PCR; TCRdb stores in-frame clones only, minus some. D and trimming come from the DNA, and the V and J calls and clone size come from that table. In the table there are about 370,000 clones, more than 70% of which are singletons. CDR1 and CDR2 from the germline V gene are SGHKS and YYEKEE (reference sequence). The CDR3 has 15 residues. V dropped 0 bases and J dropped 4; count of bases not matched to a gene: 3. This clonotype originated in a woman aged 30 to 39 with COVID-19, enrolled during active disease. J is TRBJ2-1 and V is TRBV5-5, with 8 bases fitting TRBD2. Sequencing was done on a sample of peripheral blood. The CDR3 loop reads CASSLDGGRYNEQFF. The DNA for the CDR3 is TGTGCCAGCAGCTTGGACGGCGGGAGGTACAATGAGCAGTTCTTC.